Sequencing of this TCR beta chain was carried out in a study of blood T cell repertoires in COVID-19. Across the whole study: From the United States, Italy and Spain came samples of acute and convalescent COVID-19. Nucleic acid was either cDNA or gDNA, and it came from T cells, B-cell-depleted T cells, or PBMCs.

Germline V gene data show CDR1 as LNHDA and CDR2 as SQIVND (reference sequence). This CDR3 is built from 13 residues. Trimming pared 4 bases from V and 3 bases from J, leaving 10 bases between. In the study's own analysis: For nucleated cells, counts were estimated from reference gene primer amplification. Produced via immunoSEQ multiplex PCR; TCRdb's table is partial and in-frame only. That table is the source of V, J and clone size, and D and trimming were worked out from the DNA. The sample includes roughly 13,000 clones, about 79% of them seen just once. The sequence was collected from a woman aged 50 to 65 with active or convalescent COVID-19. The chain uses TRBV19 and TRBJ2-7; possible D gene TRBD2, 5 bases. The sample comprised peripheral blood. The CDR3 reads CASSTSLDYEQYF. CDR3 DNA: TGTGCCAGTAGTACTAGCTTAGACTACGAGCAGTACTTC.